The TCR beta chain described here comes from a study of metastatic and nonmetastatic thyroid tumors. This clone was observed many times. Among the patients, none had received any treatment before thyroid surgery. MiXCR reprocessed the PCR reads for TCRdb. The sample lists about 53,000 clones, roughly 20% occurring once. V lost 6 bases to trimming and J lost 0 bases, with 15 bases between them. Germline values: CDR1 LNHDA, CDR2 SQIVND (reference sequence). The CDR3 runs 16 residues. This TCR derives from a female donor with papillary thyroid cancer or a benign thyroid nodule (not recorded which). Some clones in this sample may be carry-over from other donors' samples. V is TRBV19 and J is TRBJ2-1; no clear D gene. Sequencing used blood. CDR3 protein: CASRSYDESSYNEQFF. The CDR3 nucleotides read TGTGCCAGTAGGTCCTACGATGAGAGCTCCTACAATGAGCAGTTCTTC.